This T cell receptor beta chain was sequenced for a study of shared clonotypes between healthy human individuals. Whole-study results and caveats: Large depth notwithstanding, sorted-subset sequencing proved incomplete by rarefaction.

As for this clone: What it binds is unknown.

Germline V gives CDR1 SGHNT, CDR2 YENEEA. V lost 0 bases to trimming and J lost 13 bases; unmatched junction nucleotides: 12. The CDR3 sequence is 15 residues long. Genomic DNA from each subset was divided evenly over several immunoSEQ plates. The sorted-subset replicate PCRs were given 150 to 250 ng DNA, which is tens of thousands of T cell genomes. Assay: immunoSEQ multiplex PCR; the TCRdb copy retains only in-frame clones and omits some. This sample has 1.6 million or so clones, with 95% to 97% found just once. The receptor was derived from a young man in good health. This sequence joins TRBV11-3 and TRBJ2-1; 7 nucleotides agree with TRBD1. Sequencing was performed on naive CD4+ T cells sorted from blood. Subset of the sample: CD45RA+ positively selected. CDR3 amino acids: CASSLDPGEGAEQFF. The CDR3 DNA reads as TGTGCCAGCAGCTTAGATCCGGGTGAGGGGGCTGAACAGTTCTTC.